This TCR beta chain was found in a study of metastatic and nonmetastatic thyroid tumors. Study-wide points: For both blood and tumor, malignant thyroid tumors reportedly showed significantly higher TCR beta diversity than benign nodules did.

All patients were treatment-naive before thyroid surgery. The CDR3 sequence is 15 residues long. Trimming removed 5 bases from V and 4 bases from J; junction bases left unmatched: 11. The germline V gene encodes CDR1 SGHRS and CDR2 YFSETQ. Turning to this clone: The antigen remains undetermined.

TCRdb re-called the PCR reads with MiXCR. The sample gives tens of thousands of clones, 25% to 30% of which show up once; approximately 9.9% is in the top ten. V gene TRBV5-1 combines with J gene TRBJ1-1; 7 bases align to TRBD1. This TCR was recovered from a female donor with papillary thyroid cancer or a benign thyroid nodule (not recorded which). Some clones in this sample may be carry-over from other donors' samples. The sequenced sample was blood. CDR3 residues: CASRMSGGQGTEAFF. The CDR3 DNA follows: TGCGCCAGCAGGATGTCAGGGGGGCAAGGCACTGAAGCTTTCTTT.